The text below deals with one T cell receptor (beta chain). This entry comes from a study of cytomegalovirus exposure and HLA in healthy donors. With 60 Vbeta and 13 Jbeta primers, the PCR was carried out. Repertoires were generated with immunoSEQ multiplex PCR, while TCRdb's copy carries only in-frame clones and drops some. Of 110,000 or so clones listed, 76% are singletons. This CDR3 has 15 residues. With 4 bases clipped from V and 1 base from J, the junction kept 2 bases outside the gene matches. CDR1 and CDR2 (germline): MGHRA, YSYEKL. V usage is TRBV4-1 and J usage is TRBJ2-3, with 10 bases identical to TRBD2. The clonotype comes from a woman aged 45-59 years in good health and CMV-seropositive. Input material: PBMCs. CDR3 nucleotide sequence: TGCGCCAGCAGCCTAGGACTAGCGGGCACAGATACGCAGTATTTT. Protein: CASSLGLAGTDTQYF.